Presented here are 10 T cell receptor beta chains from one specimen sequenced in a study of precursors of human CD4 cytotoxic T cells. A single record per CDR3 protein comes from TCRdb applying MiXCR to the reads. The profile shows roughly 150 distinct CDR3 sequences, approximately 35% of them singletons. Sorted CD4+ central memory, effector memory, IL-7R-high TEMRA and IL-7R-negative TEMRA cells underwent bulk UMI sequencing. Sequenced: memory CD4+ T cells from blood (PBMCs). All receptors derive from a human donor in good health.

This clonotype was observed a few times. The chain recombines TRBV30 with TRBJ2-7, with TRBD2 matching over 12 bases. Looked up from germline, CDR1 is GTSNPN and CDR2 is SVGIG (reference sequence). The junction had 1 base not matched to a gene; V was cut back by 4 bases and J by 3 bases. CDR3 size: 13 residues. The CDR3 DNA reads TGTGCCTGGAAGACTAGCGGGAGCTACGAGCAGTACTTC. Translation: CAWKTSGSYEQYF.

V usage is TRBV5-1 and J usage is TRBJ2-7, with TRBD2 identical over 7 bases. The CDR3 has 15 amino acids. V dropped 0 bases and J dropped 6; count of bases not matched to a gene: 9. CDR1 is SGHRS, CDR2 YFSETQ, per germline. In DNA form, the CDR3 reads TGCGCCAGCAGCTTGGACGCGCGGGAGACGGGCGAGCAGTACTTC. Translation: CASSLDARETGEQYF.

This chain joins TRBV30 and TRBJ1-5; no reliable D call. Deletions cut 3 bases from V and 1 base from J, with 10 bases between. The CDR3 sequence is 14 residues long. Germline lookup yields CDR1 GTSNPN and CDR2 SVGIG (reference sequence). The CDR3 nucleotides are TGTGCCTGGAGGGCTCCGGGAAGCAATCAGCCCCAGCATTTT. It specifies CAWRAPGSNQPQHF.

V gene TRBV5-1 combines with J gene TRBJ2-1; D remains ambiguous. CDR1 is SGHRS, CDR2 YFSETQ, per germline. This CDR3 is 12 amino acids long. V dropped 3 bases and J dropped 7 bases, with 8 bases sitting between them. CDR3 DNA: TGCGCCAGCAGCTCATTAGAGAATGAGCAGTTCTTC. The encoded protein is CASSSLENEQFF.

The V gene is TRBV6-2 or TRBV6-3, the J gene TRBJ2-1; D may be TRBD1 or TRBD2 (5 bases each). Germline lookup yields CDR1 MNHEY and CDR2 SVGEGT. V was clipped by 3 bases and J by 10 bases, with 16 bases between them. The CDR3 runs to 14 residues. CDR3 loop: CASSYQSGTTEQFF. For the CDR3, the DNA is TGTGCCAGCAGTTATCAATCCGGGACCACGGAGCAGTTCTTC.

By its share, this clonotype is large. The chain is built from TRBV9 and TRBJ1-5; weak D call: TRBD1 (6 bases). Trimming removed 0 bases from V and 7 bases from J, with 14 bases in between. This CDR3 is 15 amino acids long. Per the germline V gene, CDR1 is SGDLS and CDR2 is YYNGEE. DNA of the CDR3: TGTGCCAGCAGCGTAGGCCGGGGGCCAGGGCAGCCCCAGCATTTT. Protein sequence: CASSVGRGPGQPQHF. The whole variable domain, filled in from reference TRBV9 and TRBJ1-5, reads DSGVTQTPKHLITATGQRVTLRCSPRSGDLSVYWYQQSLDQGLQFLIQYYNGEERAKGNILERFSAQQFPDLHSELNLSSLELGDSALYFCASSVGRGPGQPQHFGDGTRLSIL.

This clonotype was observed once. The V call is TRBV28, the J call TRBJ2-7; D uncertain. Germline CDR1 reads MDHEN; CDR2 reads SYDVKM. The CDR3 loop spans 11 amino acids. Trimming took off 5 bases at V and 5 bases at J, with 7 bases between the two ends. CDR3 nucleotide sequence: TGTGCCAGCAGTGTAAGAAACGAGCAGTACTTC. Protein product: CASSVRNEQYF.

The gene calls are TRBV11-2 and TRBJ2-4; 11 bases agree with TRBD2. Trimming at V came to 1 base and at J to 0 bases, leaving 8 bases not matched to a gene. CDR3 length equals 19 residues. Germline values: CDR1 SGHAT, CDR2 FQNNGV. CDR3 nucleotide sequence: TGTGCCAGCAGCTTAGTTGGTCTAGCGGGAGGAGTAGCCAAAAACATTCAGTACTTC. This codes for CASSLVGLAGGVAKNIQYF.

This chain links TRBV29-1 with TRBJ1-1; 8 bases align to TRBD1. Trimming took 5 bases from V and 3 from J; bases not matched to a gene: 5. CDR3 length: 13 amino acids. In germline, CDR1 is SQVTM, CDR2 ANQGSEA. The CDR3 region is CSVRQGSDTEAFF. Written as DNA, the CDR3 is TGCAGCGTTAGACAGGGGTCGGACACTGAAGCTTTCTTT.

Turning to this clonotype: This may come from a read error, since a much larger clone is one base off. V usage is TRBV18 and J usage is TRBJ2-5; D is unresolved. Germline CDR1 is KGHSH and CDR2 is LQKENI. V gave up 5 bases and J gave up 1 base, with 2 bases separating them. The CDR3 spans 11 residues. In DNA form, the CDR3 reads TGTGCCAGCTCAGCCCAAGAGACCCAGTACTTC. Amino acids: CASSAQETQYF.